The 24 T cell receptor beta chains presented below share a single source sample, sequenced in a study of T cell responses to AZD1222 COVID-19 vaccine. TCRdb's table, derived via immunoSEQ multiplex PCR, lists solely in-frame clones and lacks some. The data contain about 140,000 clones, around 92% of them singletons. The input for sequencing was peripheral blood, taken 28 days after the second AZD1222 dose. All receptors derive from an adult who received the AZD1222 COVID-19 vaccine.

The J gene is TRBJ1-6, the V gene TRBV4-1; 9 positions match TRBD1. Germline CDR1 and CDR2: MGHRA and YSYEKL. With V trimmed by 5 bases and J by 7 bases, 6 bases remained unmatched. CDR3 length: 15 amino acids. The CDR3 sequence is CASSFMGTGNSPLHF. DNA for the CDR3: TGCGCCAGCAGCTTTATGGGGACAGGGAATTCACCCCTCCACTTT.

The V and J genes are TRBV19 and TRBJ1-6; D remains unclear. The CDR3 totals 15 residues. With 5 bases removed from V and 0 bases from J, the gap between germline ends came to 8 bases. Germline lookup yields CDR1 LNHDA and CDR2 SQIVND (reference sequence). The CDR3 loop reads CASSSESSYNSPLHF. The CDR3 DNA reads as TGTGCCAGTAGTTCGGAGAGCTCCTATAATTCACCCCTCCACTTT.

This sequence joins TRBV7-9 and TRBJ1-2; maybe TRBD1 (5 bases). The CDR3 runs to 12 residues. CDR1 and CDR2 from the germline V gene are SEHNR and FQNEAQ (reference sequence). Trimming left V 3 bases short and J 6 bases short, with 8 bases between. CDR3 in DNA: TGTGCCAGCAGCTTCGGGACGGATGGCTACACCTTC. Its protein product is CASSFGTDGYTF. The variable domain in full, completed from reference TRBV7-9 and TRBJ1-2, reads DTGVSQNPRHKITKRGQNVTFRCDPISEHNRLYWYRQTLGQGPEFLTYFQNEAQLEKSRLLSDRFSAERPKGSFSTLEIQRTEQGDSAMYLCASSFGTDGYTFGSGTRLTVV.

V usage is TRBV14 and J usage is TRBJ1-1, with 8 bases aligning to TRBD1. V lost 5 bases to trimming and J lost 2 bases; unmatched junction nucleotides: 10. Per the germline V gene, CDR1 is SGHDN and CDR2 is FVKESK. The CDR3 totals 16 residues. CDR3 sequence: CASSNIRQGYNTEAFF. The CDR3, as DNA: TGTGCCAGCAGCAACATCAGACAGGGGTATAACACTGAAGCTTTCTTT.

J is TRBJ2-7 and V is TRBV3-1 (or the pseudogene TRBV3-2), with a possible D match to TRBD1 (5 bases). In germline, CDR1 is LGHDT, CDR2 YNNKEL (reference sequence). This CDR3 comprises 15 residues. V lost 2 bases to trimming and J lost 1 base, with 12 bases between them. CDR3: CASSQTPQGSYEQYF. In nucleotides, the CDR3 is TGTGCCAGCAGCCAAACCCCCCAGGGTTCCTACGAGCAGTACTTC.

V gene TRBV10-3 combines with J gene TRBJ1-5, with a weak D call TRBD1 (5 bases). Trimming took off 3 bases at V and 2 bases at J, with 17 bases between the two ends. The CDR3 has 17 amino acids. CDR1 is ENHRY and CDR2 is SYGVKD in the germline V gene. The CDR3 DNA sequence: TGTGCCATCAGTGATTCTCTAGGGGCTGTTGGCAATCAGCCCCAGCATTTT. It translates to CAISDSLGAVGNQPQHF.

The V gene is TRBV11-1, the J gene TRBJ2-5; D not resolved. Germline assignment: CDR1 SGHAT and CDR2 FQDESV (reference sequence). The ends were cut back, 1 base at V and 5 bases at J, with 11 bases in the middle. The CDR3 totals 14 residues. CDR3 sequence (DNA): TGTGCCAGCAGCTTAGAAGGTGCGGTTGAGACCCAGTACTTC. Translation: CASSLEGAVETQYF.

V is TRBV6-5 and J is TRBJ1-1, with D tentatively TRBD1 (6 bases). The V gene lost 2 bases and the J gene lost 5 bases, with 9 bases spanning the gap. This CDR3 is built from 13 residues. CDR1 is MNHEY and CDR2 is SVGAGI in the germline V gene. The CDR3 sequence is CASSYQGRTEAFF. CDR3 DNA sequence: TGTGCCAGCAGTTACCAGGGGAGGACTGAAGCTTTCTTT.

V usage is TRBV28 and J usage is TRBJ1-2; no clear D gene. The CDR3 is made up of 13 amino acids. Trimming shortened V by 5 bases and J by 3 bases, and 10 bases separated the two germline ends. From germline, CDR1 is MDHEN and CDR2 SYDVKM. The CDR3 reads CASSPRRDYGYTF. CDR3 bases: TGTGCCAGCAGTCCCCGACGGGACTATGGCTACACCTTC.

The V call is TRBV29-1, the J call TRBJ1-1; 12 nucleotides align to TRBD1. In germline, CDR1 is SQVTM, CDR2 ANQGSEA. CDR3 length equals 15 residues. The V and J ends lost 6 bases and 11 bases, in that order; junction bases with no gene match: 16. CDR3 nucleotides: TGCAGCGTGAGGGGACCGGGACAGGGGGCCGACAAGGCTTTCTTT. Protein product: CSVRGPGQGADKAFF.

This clone is a singleton in its sample. The chain's CDR3 is CASSPRQGPYGYTF. Written as DNA, the CDR3 is TGTGCCAGCAGTCCCCGTCAAGGACCCTATGGCTACACCTTC. This rearrangement joins TRBV27 to TRBJ1-2; no definite D call. The CDR3 has 14 amino acids. Trimming shortened V by 5 bases and J by 4 bases, and 14 bases separated the two germline ends. Germline lookup yields CDR1 MNHEY and CDR2 SMNVEV (reference sequence).

The rearrangement links TRBV11-1 to TRBJ2-7, with 9 positions matching TRBD1. The CDR3 is made up of 14 amino acids. Germline V lookup: CDR1 SGHAT, CDR2 FQDESV (reference sequence). With V trimmed by 5 bases and J by 3 bases, 5 bases remained unmatched. CDR3 loop: CASSLGTGNYEQYF. Here the CDR3 DNA reads TGTGCCAGCAGCCTTGGGACAGGGAACTACGAGCAGTACTTC.

The gene calls are TRBV28 and TRBJ1-6; 8 bases align to TRBD1. Germline trimming cut 6 bases from V and 7 bases from J; bases unmatched to any gene: 2. Germline CDR1 and CDR2: MDHEN and SYDVKM. The CDR3 covers 13 residues. The CDR3 here is CASRTGGNSPLHF. The DNA of the CDR3 is TGTGCCAGCAGAACAGGGGGGAATTCACCCCTCCACTTT.

This chain links TRBV29-1 with TRBJ1-1; 7 bases fit TRBD1. V dropped 7 bases and J dropped 0; count of bases not matched to a gene: 5. The CDR3 is 13 amino acids. The germline gives CDR1 SQVTM, CDR2 ANQGSEA. The CDR3 sequence: CSASDRVNTEAFF. The CDR3 nucleotides read TGCAGCGCTAGCGACAGGGTGAACACTGAAGCTTTCTTT.

This chain joins TRBV28 and TRBJ2-1, with 9 positions matching TRBD2. Germline CDR1 is MDHEN and CDR2 is SYDVKM. V shed 6 bases and J 7 bases; nucleotides not matched to a gene: 13. This CDR3 comprises 16 residues. CDR3: CASSVDLAGKGNEQFF. The CDR3 nucleotides read TGTGCCAGCAGCGTAGATCTAGCGGGAAAGGGGAATGAGCAGTTCTTC. Filled out from reference TRBV28 and TRBJ2-1, the complete variable domain reads DVKVTQSSRYLVKRTGEKVFLECVQDMDHENMFWYRQDPGLGLRLIYFSYDVKMKEKGDIPEGYSVSREKKERFSLILESASTNQTSMYLCASSVDLAGKGNEQFFGPGTRLTVL.

The J gene is TRBJ2-7, the V gene TRBV7-2, with 7 positions matching TRBD2. Unmatched junction bases numbered 9, after V lost 1 base and J lost 0 bases. Germline CDR1 SGHTA, CDR2 FQGNSA. The CDR3 is made up of 17 amino acids. DNA for the CDR3: TGTGCCAGCAGCTTAGAAAGGTTGGCTAGCGGCTCCTACGAGCAGTACTTC. Encoded protein: CASSLERLASGSYEQYF.

The V gene is TRBV28, the J gene TRBJ1-4; TRBD1 matches at 10 bases. Germline loops: CDR1 MDHEN, CDR2 SYDVKM. There are 14 residues in the CDR3. Germline trimming cut 6 bases from V and 5 bases from J; bases unmatched to any gene: 3. CDR3 in amino acids: CASRAGQGNEKLFF. CDR3 DNA: TGTGCCAGCAGAGCGGGACAGGGGAATGAAAAACTGTTTTTT.

V is TRBV19 and J is TRBJ1-3, with D possibly being TRBD1 (6 bases). Trimming pared 5 bases from V and 4 bases from J, leaving 18 bases between. CDR3 size: 16 residues. Germline V gives CDR1 LNHDA, CDR2 SQIVND (reference sequence). The CDR3 DNA sequence: TGTGCCAGTAGTCTACGCAGGGGATCTCCCGGAAACACCATATATTTT. Protein product: CASSLRRGSPGNTIYF.

This clone was counted once. The CDR3 coding sequence is TGTGCCTGGAGTTTAGCGGAGGGAGGTGGCTACACCTTC. Encoded protein: CAWSLAEGGGYTF. The chain has TRBV30 and TRBJ1-2; D is unclear. CDR1 GTSNPN and CDR2 SVGIG come from the germline V gene (reference sequence). V lost 2 bases to trimming and J lost 7 bases, with 14 bases between them. This CDR3 region has 13 residues.

This sequence joins TRBV7-8 and TRBJ2-1; a weak D match, TRBD1 (6 bases). Deletions cut 5 bases from V and 7 bases from J, with 21 bases between. This CDR3 spans 16 amino acids. The germline V gene has CDR1 SGHVS and CDR2 FQNEAQ. As DNA, the CDR3 is TGTGCCAGCAGCCCAGAGGGCAGGGGCACTGGGAATGAGCAGTTCTTC. This gives the protein CASSPEGRGTGNEQFF.

This chain connects TRBV18 to TRBJ2-6; D is possibly TRBD2 (5 bases). Germline-derived CDR1 and CDR2 are KGHSH and LQKENI. The CDR3 consists of 18 residues. V gave up 1 base and J gave up 1 base, with 14 bases separating them. The CDR3 bases are TGTGCCAGCTCACCACAGCGGCGGCAGCTTTCTGGGGCCAACGTCCTGACTTTC. Its translation: CASSPQRRQLSGANVLTF.

In DNA form, the CDR3 reads TGTGCCAGCAGTTTATCCCAGGGAAATAGCAATCAGCCCCAGCATTTT. This encodes CASSLSQGNSNQPQHF. The chain employs TRBV28 and TRBJ1-5; the D gene is possibly TRBD1 (5 bases). The CDR3 has 16 amino acids. Germline V CDR1 and CDR2: MDHEN, SYDVKM. With 1 base removed from V and 0 bases from J, the gap between germline ends came to 10 bases.

The chain carries TRBV7-3 and TRBJ1-1, with D perhaps TRBD1 (6 bases). Germline CDR1 and CDR2: SGHTA and FQGTGA. The germline V and J ends were trimmed by 1 base and 3 bases, with 9 bases remaining between them. The CDR3 spans 14 residues. DNA of the CDR3: TGTGCCAGCAGCTTAAGAGGGGGGGACACTGAAGCTTTCTTT. It codes for CASSLRGGDTEAFF.

J is TRBJ1-4 and V is TRBV6-5; unclear D gene. Germline V gene lookup returns CDR1 MNHEY and CDR2 SVGAGI. V lost 6 bases to trimming and J lost 0 bases, with 5 bases between them. The CDR3 contains 13 residues. The CDR3: CASRASTNEKLFF. CDR3 DNA sequence: TGTGCCAGCAGGGCATCAACTAATGAAAAACTGTTTTTT.